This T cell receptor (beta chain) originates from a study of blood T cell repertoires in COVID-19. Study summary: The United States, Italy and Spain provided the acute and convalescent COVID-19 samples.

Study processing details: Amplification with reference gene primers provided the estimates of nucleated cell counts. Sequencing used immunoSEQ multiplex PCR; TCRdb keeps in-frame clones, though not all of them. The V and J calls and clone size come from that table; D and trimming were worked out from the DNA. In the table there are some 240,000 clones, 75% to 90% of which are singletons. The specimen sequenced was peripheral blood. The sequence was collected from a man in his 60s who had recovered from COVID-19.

The CDR3 sequence is CATWEVSNQPQHF. CDR3 sequence (DNA): TGTGCCACCTGGGAGGTTTCTAACCAGCCCCAGCATTTT. This chain links TRBV24-1 with TRBJ1-5; D remains unclear. Trimming shortened V by 9 bases and J by 7 bases, and 15 bases separated the two germline ends. The CDR3 runs 13 residues. The germline V gene has CDR1 KGHDR and CDR2 SFDVKD.